Included here is one T cell receptor (beta chain) sequence, with context. The entry originates in a study of shared clonotypes between healthy human individuals. Libraries were prepared by immunoSEQ multiplex PCR; TCRdb keeps only in-frame clonotypes and omits some of them. This sample has over a million clones, with 75% to 85% found just once. Germline loops: CDR1 MDHEN, CDR2 SYDVKM. The CDR3 is 21 amino acids. The V and J ends lost 8 bases and 3 bases, in that order; junction bases with no gene match: 27. This clonotype was obtained from a man between 18 and 29 years old in good health. Some clones in this sample may be carry-over from other donors' samples. Sequencing input: memory CD4+ T cells from PBMCs. Subset reported: CD45RA-negative fraction. The rearrangement links TRBV28 to TRBJ2-5; the match to TRBD1 covers 10 bases. This CDR3 is CASEGGQGFKGIVSAKETQYF. As DNA, the CDR3 is TGTGCCAGCGAGGGGGGACAGGGGTTTAAGGGTATCGTCTCCGCTAAAGAGACCCAGTACTTC. Full variable domain (remainder filled in from reference TRBV28 and TRBJ2-5): DVKVTQSSRYLVKRTGEKVFLECVQDMDHENMFWYRQDPGLGLRLIYFSYDVKMKEKGDIPEGYSVSREKKERFSLILESASTNQTSMYLCASEGGQGFKGIVSAKETQYFGPGTRLLVL.